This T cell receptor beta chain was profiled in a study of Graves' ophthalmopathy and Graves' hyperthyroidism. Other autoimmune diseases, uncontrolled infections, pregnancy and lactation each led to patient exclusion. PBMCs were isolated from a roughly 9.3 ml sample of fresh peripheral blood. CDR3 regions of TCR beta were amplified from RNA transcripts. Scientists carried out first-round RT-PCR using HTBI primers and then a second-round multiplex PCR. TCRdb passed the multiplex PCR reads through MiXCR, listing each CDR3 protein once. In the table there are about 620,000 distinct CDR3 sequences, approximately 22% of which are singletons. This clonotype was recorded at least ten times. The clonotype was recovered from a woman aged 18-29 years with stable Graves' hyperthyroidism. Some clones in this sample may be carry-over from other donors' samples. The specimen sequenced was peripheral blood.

The CDR3 loop is CASSPGTGNPYGYTF. The CDR3 nucleotides read TGTGCCAGCAGCCCCGGGACAGGCAATCCCTATGGCTACACCTTC. The V call is TRBV11-2, the J call TRBJ1-2, with 8 bases matching TRBD1. Germline CDR1 and CDR2: SGHAT and FQNNGV. The CDR3 has 15 amino acids. Trimming took 5 bases from V and 4 from J; bases not matched to a gene: 9.